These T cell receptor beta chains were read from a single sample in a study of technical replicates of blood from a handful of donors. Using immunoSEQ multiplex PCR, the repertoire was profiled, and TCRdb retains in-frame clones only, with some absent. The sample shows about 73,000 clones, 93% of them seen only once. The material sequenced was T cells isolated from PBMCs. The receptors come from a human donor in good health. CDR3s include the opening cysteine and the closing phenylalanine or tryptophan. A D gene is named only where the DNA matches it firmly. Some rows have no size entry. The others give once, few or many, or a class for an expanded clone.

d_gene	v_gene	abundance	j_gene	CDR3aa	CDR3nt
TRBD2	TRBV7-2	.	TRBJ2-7	CASSLLAGGYEQYF	TGTGCCAGCAGCTTACTAGCGGGAGGGTACGAGCAGTACTTC
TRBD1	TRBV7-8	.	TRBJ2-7	CASSRGTGNWALYF	TGTGCCAGCTCCAGGGGGACAGGGAACTGGGCACTGTACTTC
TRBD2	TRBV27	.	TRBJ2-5	CASSLLGGGSTETQYF	TGTGCCAGCAGTTTATTAGGAGGCGGGAGTACCGAGACCCAGTACTTC
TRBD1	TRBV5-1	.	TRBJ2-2	CASRPGQGSFSGELFF	TGCGCCAGCAGGCCAGGACAGGGCTCGTTTTCCGGGGAGCTGTTTTTT
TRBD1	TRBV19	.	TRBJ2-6	CASSPWDSPSGANVLTF	TGTGCCAGTAGTCCCTGGGACAGCCCCTCTGGGGCCAACGTCCTGACTTTC
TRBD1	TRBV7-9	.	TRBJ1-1	CASSLGAGGRHTEAFF	TGTGCCAGCAGCTTAGGGGCAGGGGGCCGGCACACTGAAGCTTTCTTT
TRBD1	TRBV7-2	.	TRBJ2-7	CASSPLETGGLWEQYF	TGTGCCAGCAGCCCCCTTGAGACAGGGGGTTTGTGGGAGCAGTACTTC
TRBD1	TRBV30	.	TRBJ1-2	CAWTKTGDNYGYTF	TGTGCCTGGACTAAGACAGGGGACAACTATGGCTACACCTTC
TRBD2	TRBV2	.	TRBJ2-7	CASSIMGLAGAEQYF	TGTGCCAGCAGTATTATGGGACTAGCGGGAGCCGAGCAGTACTTC
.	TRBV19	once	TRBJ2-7	CASSNPALSSYEQYF	TGTGCCAGTAGTAACCCAGCGTTAAGCTCCTACGAGCAGTACTTC
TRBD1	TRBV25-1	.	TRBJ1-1	CASSDFSGGASPPGAFF	TGTGCCAGCAGTGATTTCTCAGGGGGCGCCTCCCCTCCGGGAGCTTTCTTT
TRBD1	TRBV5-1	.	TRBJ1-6	CASSLGQGGGSPLHF	TGCGCCAGCAGCTTGGGGCAGGGGGGAGGTTCACCCCTCCACTTT
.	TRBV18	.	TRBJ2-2	CASSPPSTGELFF	TGTGCCAGCTCACCACCGAGCACCGGGGAGCTGTTTTTT
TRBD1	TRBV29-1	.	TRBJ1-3	CSVAPGQDSGNTIYF	TGCAGCGTCGCCCCGGGACAGGACTCTGGAAACACCATATATTTT
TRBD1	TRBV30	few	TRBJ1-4	CAWRWGQGRSGKLFF	TGTGCCTGGAGGTGGGGACAGGGCAGGTCCGGAAAACTGTTTTTT
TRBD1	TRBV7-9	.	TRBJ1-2	CASSTGQGADYGYTF	TGTGCCAGCAGCACGGGACAGGGGGCAGACTATGGCTACACCTTC
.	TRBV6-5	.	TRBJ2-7	CASSYSVGVDYEQYF	TGTGCCAGCAGTTACTCAGTGGGAGTGGACTACGAGCAGTACTTC
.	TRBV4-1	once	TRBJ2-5	CASSQDRETQYF	TGCGCCAGCAGCCAAGATCGAGAGACCCAGTACTTC
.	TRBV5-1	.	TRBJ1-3	CASSLVRAAGSGNTIYF	TGCGCCAGCAGCTTGGTGAGGGCAGCCGGCTCTGGAAACACCATATATTTT
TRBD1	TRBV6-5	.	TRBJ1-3	CASSYSYRGNGNTIYF	TGTGCCAGCAGTTACTCGTACAGGGGGAATGGAAACACCATATATTTT
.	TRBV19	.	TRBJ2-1	CASSIFWGDSYNEQFF	TGTGCCAGTAGTATCTTTTGGGGGGACAGCTACAATGAGCAGTTCTTC
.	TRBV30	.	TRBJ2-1	CAWQGSTYNEQFF	TGTGCCTGGCAGGGGAGTACCTACAATGAGCAGTTCTTC
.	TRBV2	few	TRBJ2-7	CASSILFTYEQYF	TGTGCCAGCAGCATACTATTTACGTACGAGCAGTACTTC
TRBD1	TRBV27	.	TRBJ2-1	CASKAGTVFNNEQFF	TGTGCCAGCAAGGCAGGGACAGTATTCAACAATGAGCAGTTCTTC
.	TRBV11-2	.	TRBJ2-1	CASSWSGSNQPYNEQFF	TGTGCCAGCAGCTGGTCAGGATCTAATCAACCCTACAATGAGCAGTTCTTC
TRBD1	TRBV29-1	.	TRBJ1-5	CSVSGTGANQPQHF	TGCAGCGTTTCCGGGACAGGGGCAAATCAGCCCCAGCATTTT
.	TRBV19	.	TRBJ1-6	CASTMGGRNGVLHSPLHF	TGTGCCAGTACCATGGGAGGGAGAAACGGCGTTTTACATTCACCCCTCCACTTT
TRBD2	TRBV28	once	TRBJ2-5	CASSVAGTSGWRETQYF	TGTGCCAGCAGTGTTGCCGGGACTAGCGGGTGGCGAGAGACCCAGTACTTC
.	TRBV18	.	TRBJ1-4	CASSPPRGRGDEKLFF	TGTGCCAGCTCACCACCACGGGGCAGGGGAGATGAAAAACTGTTTTTT
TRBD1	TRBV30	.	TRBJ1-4	CAWSVLQGWANEKLFF	TGTGCCTGGAGTGTACTACAGGGGTGGGCTAATGAAAAACTGTTTTTT
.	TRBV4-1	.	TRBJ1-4	CASSQDPYREGDEKLFF	TGCGCCAGCAGCCAAGACCCATACAGGGAGGGGGATGAAAAACTGTTTTTT
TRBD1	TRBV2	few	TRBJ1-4	CASSGTGEKLFF	TGTGCCAGCAGTGGGACAGGGGAAAAACTGTTTTTT
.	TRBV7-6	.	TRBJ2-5	CASSLGRQETQYF	TGTGCCAGCAGCTTAGGCAGACAAGAGACCCAGTACTTC
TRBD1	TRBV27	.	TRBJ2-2	CASSFGQGLFANTGELFF	TGTGCCAGCAGTTTCGGACAGGGCCTATTCGCGAACACCGGGGAGCTGTTTTTT
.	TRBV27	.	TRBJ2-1	CASRPGLRYNEQFF	TGTGCCAGCAGACCGGGACTCCGCTACAATGAGCAGTTCTTC
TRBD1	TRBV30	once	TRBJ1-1	CAWFRGRNTEAFF	TGTGCCTGGTTCAGGGGGCGGAACACTGAAGCTTTCTTT